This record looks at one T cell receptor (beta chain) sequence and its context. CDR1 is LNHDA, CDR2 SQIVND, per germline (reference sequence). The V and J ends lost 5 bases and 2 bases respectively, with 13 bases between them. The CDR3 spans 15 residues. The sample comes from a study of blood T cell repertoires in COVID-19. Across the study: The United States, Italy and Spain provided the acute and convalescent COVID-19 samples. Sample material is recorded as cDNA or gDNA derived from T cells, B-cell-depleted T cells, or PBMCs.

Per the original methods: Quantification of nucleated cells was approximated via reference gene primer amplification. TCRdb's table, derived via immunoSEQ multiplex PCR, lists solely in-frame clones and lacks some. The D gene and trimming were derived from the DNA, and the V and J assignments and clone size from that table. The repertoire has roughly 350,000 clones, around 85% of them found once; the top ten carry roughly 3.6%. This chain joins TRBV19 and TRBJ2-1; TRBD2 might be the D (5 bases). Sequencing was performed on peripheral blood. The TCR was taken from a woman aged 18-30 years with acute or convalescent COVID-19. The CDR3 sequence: CASSVSAVTYNEQFF. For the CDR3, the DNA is TGTGCCAGTAGTGTTAGCGCGGTAACCTACAATGAGCAGTTCTTC.